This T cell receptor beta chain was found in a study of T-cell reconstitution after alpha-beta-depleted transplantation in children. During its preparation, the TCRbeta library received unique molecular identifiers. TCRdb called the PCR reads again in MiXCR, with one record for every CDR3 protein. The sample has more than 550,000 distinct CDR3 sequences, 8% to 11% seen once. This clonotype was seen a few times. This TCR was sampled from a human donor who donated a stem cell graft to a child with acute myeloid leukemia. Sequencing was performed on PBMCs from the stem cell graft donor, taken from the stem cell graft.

CDR3 residues: CASSQDPGPANTGELFF. The CDR3 nucleotides are TGCGCCAGCAGCCAAGATCCCGGGCCAGCGAACACCGGGGAGCTGTTTTTT. The gene calls are TRBV4-3 and TRBJ2-2; unclear D gene. V lost 0 bases and J lost 0, with 11 bases in between. There are 17 residues in the CDR3. Germline V lookup: CDR1 LGHNA, CDR2 YSLEER.